Detailed here is one TCR beta chain. The antigen remains unidentified. The germline V and J ends were trimmed by 6 bases and 3 bases, with 27 bases remaining between them. Looked up from germline, CDR1 is SNHLY and CDR2 is FYNNEI. This CDR3 spans 20 amino acids. The sequenced template was RNA, covering the TCR beta CDR3 region. Second-round multiplex PCR came after a first-round RT-PCR that employed HTBI primers. TCRdb used MiXCR to reprocess the multiplex PCR reads, holding one entry per CDR3 protein. The sample carries 350,000 to 450,000 distinct CDR3 sequences, around 21% recorded once. This record comes from a study of Graves' ophthalmopathy and Graves' hyperthyroidism. At the level of the study: Peripheral blood sampling occurred at initial diagnosis, before any treatment. The study's findings and limits: Ophthalmopathy could be told apart from stable hyperthyroidism by a 13-signature model (approximately 91% sensitivity, 80% to 84% specificity). Its predictions of ophthalmopathy progression gave the model around 71% sensitivity and roughly 76% specificity. Blood samples also showed most expanded thyroid clonotypes exceeding 0.001 frequency.

The origin of this receptor is a woman younger than 35 with stable Graves' hyperthyroidism. The J gene is TRBJ1-6, the V gene TRBV2; a weak D match, TRBD1 (5 bases). Sequences were obtained from peripheral blood. In DNA, the CDR3 is TGTGCCAGCAGCGTTACTCCGGGACCGGGTTCGGCGCACTATAATTCACCCCTCCACTTT. Translation: CASSVTPGPGSAHYNSPLHF.